The 23 T cell receptor beta chains presented below share a single source sample, sequenced in a study of CD8 T cells in ankylosing spondylitis. Study conclusions and caveats: Blood of patients with ankylosing spondylitis appeared to be characterized by a TCR beta motif of several highly homologous variants.

These receptors' targets are unknown. TCRdb re-called the 5' RACE reads through MiXCR, storing one row per CDR3 protein. The table records 100,000 or so distinct CDR3 sequences, roughly 8.8% of them present only once. The sequenced material came from blood, either unsorted or a sorted T cell fraction (not recorded which). Receptors were obtained from a male donor with ankylosing spondylitis.

V gene TRBV4-2 combines with J gene TRBJ2-2; maybe TRBD1 (5 bases). The CDR3 runs 17 residues. Trimming shortened V by 0 bases and J by 0 bases, and 11 bases separated the two germline ends. Germline lookup yields CDR1 LGHNA and CDR2 YNFKEQ. The CDR3 reads CASSQESQGTNTGELFF. CDR3 DNA: TGTGCCAGCAGCCAAGAGTCCCAGGGAACGAACACCGGGGAGCTGTTTTTT.

This clonotype occurred a few times. V gene TRBV9 combines with J gene TRBJ2-3; TRBD2 aligns across 7 bases. Germline CDR1 reads SGDLS; CDR2 reads YYNGEE. The CDR3 is 14 residues long. Trimming took 7 bases from V and 2 from J; bases not matched to a gene: 7. The CDR3 DNA reads TGTGCCAGCGGGGGGGGAGCCGACACAGATACGCAGTATTTT. Protein sequence: CASGGGADTDTQYF. Using reference TRBV9 and TRBJ2-3 for the parts outside the CDR3, the full variable domain is DSGVTQTPKHLITATGQRVTLRCSPRSGDLSVYWYQQSLDQGLQFLIQYYNGEERAKGNILERFSAQQFPDLHSELNLSSLELGDSALYFCASGGGADTDTQYFGPGTRLTVL.

This clonotype was recorded at least ten times. V usage is TRBV7-9 and J usage is TRBJ1-5; 8 bases are a match to TRBD1. CDR3 length equals 17 residues. Per the germline V gene, CDR1 is SEHNR and CDR2 is FQNEAQ (reference sequence). V shed 5 bases, J shed 3 bases, and the junction held 12 bases outside the gene matches. CDR3 bases: TGTGCCAGCAGCCCTATCGTTACAGGGGGTAACAATCAGCCCCAGCATTTT. Translating it yields CASSPIVTGGNNQPQHF.

This clonotype is medium-sized by share. The chain recombines TRBV15 with TRBJ2-3, with D perhaps TRBD1 or TRBD2 (5 bases each). The CDR3 is 15 amino acids. V lost 3 bases to trimming and J lost 4 bases, with 14 bases between them. Germline V gives CDR1 LNHNV, CDR2 YYDKDF (reference sequence). CDR3 loop: CATSSPLGASDTQYF. The CDR3 DNA reads as TGTGCCACCAGCAGCCCGCTCGGGGCCTCAGATACGCAGTATTTT.

With respect to this clonotype: An end of the junction differs from the germline gene, which may be a read error. This sequence joins TRBV20-1 and TRBJ2-1; 7 bases agree with TRBD2. There are 23 residues in the CDR3. From germline, CDR1 is DFQATT and CDR2 SNEGSKA (reference sequence). CDR3 nucleotide sequence: TGCAGTGCTCGAGAGGTTGTTTTGGATCGGGGGGAGATGGGGTCGAGCTCCTACAATGAGGAGTTCTTC. Its translation is CSAREVVLDRGEMGSSSYNEEFF.

The sample holds many counts of this clonotype. This sequence joins TRBV3-1 and TRBJ2-7; 7 nucleotides agree with TRBD2. CDR3 length: 13 residues. V gave up 0 bases and J gave up 7 bases; unmatched junction bases: 3. CDR1 is LGHDT, CDR2 YNNKEL, per germline (reference sequence). The CDR3 reads CASSQDRGEEQYF. In DNA form, the CDR3 reads TGTGCCAGCAGCCAAGATCGGGGGGAAGAGCAGTACTTC.

This clonotype was seen many times. The DNA of the CDR3 is TGTGCCAGCAGTTTGGGAGCGGGAGTGGGGGAGCAGTACTTC. Residues: CASSLGAGVGEQYF. The V call is TRBV28, the J call TRBJ2-7, with 8 bases lining up with TRBD2. Trimming at V came to 3 bases and at J to 7 bases, leaving 8 bases not matched to a gene. Germline-derived CDR1 and CDR2 are MDHEN and SYDVKM. The CDR3 is 14 residues long. Combining the CDR3 with reference TRBV28 and TRBJ2-7 gives the whole variable domain DVKVTQSSRYLVKRTGEKVFLECVQDMDHENMFWYRQDPGLGLRLIYFSYDVKMKEKGDIPEGYSVSREKKERFSLILESASTNQTSMYLCASSLGAGVGEQYFGPGTRLTVT.

This clonotype has at least ten counts. The V and J genes are TRBV14 and TRBJ2-1; 14 nucleotides match TRBD2. CDR3 length: 17 amino acids. The V and J ends lost 0 bases and 9 bases, in that order; junction bases with no gene match: 7. Per germline, CDR1 SGHDN and CDR2 FVKESK. The CDR3 coding sequence is TGTGCCAGCAGCCAAGAACTGGGACTAGCGGGAGCGGCTGAGCAGTTCTTC. This translates into CASSQELGLAGAAEQFF.

This clonotype was counted ten times or more. CDR3: CASSLDTGSYNEQFF. The CDR3 region has the DNA TGTGCCAGCAGCTTAGATACCGGATCCTACAATGAGCAGTTCTTC. The V call is TRBV11-2, the J call TRBJ2-1; D is uncertain. This CDR3 region has 15 residues. Deletions cut 0 bases from V and 1 base from J, with 7 bases between. Germline CDR1 SGHAT, CDR2 FQNNGV. The full variable domain, completed using reference TRBV11-2 and TRBJ2-1, is EAGVAQSPRYKIIEKRQSVAFWCNPISGHATLYWYQQILGQGPKLLIQFQNNGVVDDSQLPKDRFSAERLKGVDSTLKIQPAKLEDSAVYLCASSLDTGSYNEQFFGPGTRLTVL.

This clonotype showed up many times. This rearrangement joins TRBV27 to TRBJ2-1, with no clear D. The CDR3 is 13 amino acids. Between the trimmed V and J ends, which lost 2 bases and 4 bases, there was a span of 6 bases. Germline loops: CDR1 MNHEY, CDR2 SMNVEV (reference sequence). CDR3 amino acids: CASSLRPYNEQFF. CDR3 coding DNA: TGTGCCAGCAGTTTACGCCCTTACAATGAGCAGTTCTTC.

This clonotype was detected many times. The chain recombines TRBV11-2 with TRBJ2-3, with 12 nucleotides matching TRBD2. Trimming removed 5 bases from V and 1 base from J; junction bases left unmatched: 7. CDR3 size: 17 residues. Germline loops: CDR1 SGHAT, CDR2 FQNNGV. Here the CDR3 reads CASSMTSGRGGTDTQYF. The CDR3 DNA reads as TGTGCCAGCAGCATGACTAGCGGGAGAGGGGGCACAGATACGCAGTATTTT.

This clonotype was found a few times. The gene calls are TRBV20-1 and TRBJ1-1; D ambiguous. Trimming took 6 bases from V and 9 from J, leaving 23 bases between them. The length of the CDR3 is 14 residues. Germline CDR1 and CDR2: DFQATT and SNEGSKA (reference sequence). The CDR3 DNA follows: TGCAGTGCCCTATTCACCGTCTACACGAGGAAAGCTTTCTTT. The encoded protein is CSALFTVYTRKAFF.

There are many counts of this clonotype. The V gene is TRBV4-1, the J gene TRBJ2-5; D unclear. CDR3 size: 12 residues. Per germline, CDR1 MGHRA and CDR2 YSYEKL. Trimming took 0 bases from V and 5 from J, leaving 4 bases between them. CDR3 nucleotides: TGCGCCAGCAGCCAAGAACGTGAGACCCAGTACTTC. The encoded protein is CASSQERETQYF.

The V call is TRBV5-1, the J call TRBJ2-1; perhaps TRBD2 as D (5 bases). CDR1 and CDR2 (germline): SGHRS, YFSETQ. CDR3 length: 13 amino acids. With 0 bases removed from V and 9 bases from J, the gap between germline ends came to 10 bases. CDR3 DNA: TGCGCCAGCAGCTTGGGGGGAGTTCGTGAGCAGTTCTTC. Encoded protein: CASSLGGVREQFF.

This clonotype was recorded at least ten times. The chain couples TRBV7-9 to TRBJ2-1; D remains ambiguous. The V end was cut by 6 bases, the J end by 3 bases, with 12 bases between. Germline V gene data show CDR1 as SEHNR and CDR2 as FQNEAQ (reference sequence). CDR3 size: 14 residues. CDR3 amino acids: CASRLGKDYNEQFF. CDR3 DNA sequence: TGTGCCAGCAGATTGGGAAAGGACTACAATGAGCAGTTCTTC.

The chain couples TRBV2 to TRBJ1-4; the D is unclear. The CDR3 length is 14 residues. The V gene's germline CDR1 is SNHLY and CDR2 FYNNEI. Trimming removed 9 bases from V and 3 bases from J, with 14 bases in between. The CDR3 coding sequence is TGTGCCAGGGCCGCGACTAGACCTAATGAAAAACTGTTTTTT. This translates into CARAATRPNEKLFF.

Only a few counts were recorded for this clonotype. The V and J genes are TRBV5-1 and TRBJ2-1; TRBD2 matches at 14 bases. V shed 4 bases, J shed 9 bases, and the junction held 3 bases outside the gene matches. Germline CDR1 reads SGHRS; CDR2 reads YFSETQ. This CDR3 has 14 amino acids. The DNA for the CDR3 is TGCGCCAGCAGCCACGGACTAGCGGGAGGTGAGCAGTTCTTC. It yields the protein CASSHGLAGGEQFF.

This chain uses TRBV20-1 with TRBJ2-3; 8 nucleotides agree with TRBD2. The J segment lost 5 bases and the V segment lost 2 bases, leaving 12 bases of the junction unmatched. In germline, CDR1 is DFQATT, CDR2 SNEGSKA (reference sequence). CDR3 length equals 16 residues. Here the CDR3 DNA reads TGCAGTGCTAGATCGCGGGAGGAGGTTCGTAGAGATACGCAGTATTTT. Amino acid sequence: CSARSREEVRRDTQYF.

In this sample, this clonotype turned up many times. The rearrangement links TRBV12-3 or TRBV12-4 to TRBJ2-3; D not certain. Between the trimmed V and J ends, which lost 8 bases and 2 bases, there was a span of 5 bases. The CDR3 is made up of 11 amino acids. CDR3 sequence: CASHHTDTQYF. The CDR3 coding sequence is TGTGCCAGCCACCACACAGATACGCAGTATTTT.

The table lists this clonotype with many counts. The chain has TRBV7-8 and TRBJ2-1; 7 positions agree with TRBD1. CDR1 is SGHVS, CDR2 FQNEAQ, per germline. The CDR3 loop spans 17 amino acids. V lost 5 bases and J lost 5; bases outside the gene matches: 15. CDR3 sequence: CASSTRPDGTEDNEQFF. DNA of the CDR3: TGTGCCAGCAGCACACGCCCGGACGGGACAGAAGACAATGAGCAGTTCTTC.

The V and J genes are TRBV27 and TRBJ2-1, with 15 bases that match TRBD2. The J segment lost 7 bases and the V segment lost 1 base, leaving 2 bases of the junction unmatched. CDR3 size: 16 residues. CDR1 and CDR2 (germline): MNHEY, SMNVEV (reference sequence). The CDR3 protein is CASSLLGTSGRNEQFF. The CDR3 coding sequence is TGTGCCAGCAGTTTATTGGGGACTAGCGGGAGGAATGAGCAGTTCTTC.

This clonotype was counted many times. The chain is built from TRBV6-5 and TRBJ2-3; 9 positions agree with TRBD2. After removal of 2 bases from V and 10 bases from J, the junction contained 7 bases not matched to a gene. Germline lookup yields CDR1 MNHEY and CDR2 SVGAGI. The CDR3 is 14 amino acids. For the CDR3, the DNA is TGTGCCAGCAGTTACGGGGGCGGGAGGGACGCGCAGTATTTT. This codes for CASSYGGGRDAQYF.

This clonotype appeared many times. This chain joins TRBV12-5 and TRBJ1-1; D gene unclear. CDR3 length: 15 amino acids. V shed 4 bases and J shed 2 bases, with 14 bases lying between them. The germline CDR1 and CDR2 sequences are LGHNT and FRNRAP. Here the CDR3 DNA reads TGTGCTAGTGGTTCTTGGACCGGGGTCAACACTGAAGCTTTCTTT. Translation: CASGSWTGVNTEAFF.